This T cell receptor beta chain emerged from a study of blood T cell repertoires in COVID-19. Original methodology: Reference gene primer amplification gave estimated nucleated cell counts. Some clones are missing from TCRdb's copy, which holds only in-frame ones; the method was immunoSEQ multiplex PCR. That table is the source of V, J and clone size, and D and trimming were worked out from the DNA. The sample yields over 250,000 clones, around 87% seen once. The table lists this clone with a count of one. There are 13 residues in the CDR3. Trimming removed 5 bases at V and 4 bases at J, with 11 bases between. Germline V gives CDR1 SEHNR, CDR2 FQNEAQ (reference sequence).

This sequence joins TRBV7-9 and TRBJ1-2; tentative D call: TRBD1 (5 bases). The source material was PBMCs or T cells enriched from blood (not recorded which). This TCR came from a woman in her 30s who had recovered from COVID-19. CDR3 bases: TGTGCCAGCAGCCCAGACAGAATCTATGGCTACACCTTC. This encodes CASSPDRIYGYTF.